This TCR beta chain was observed in a study of cytomegalovirus exposure and HLA in healthy donors. The V gene end was trimmed by 7 bases and the J gene end by 4 bases; junction bases not matched to a gene: 5. This CDR3 region has 13 residues. Germline CDR1 and CDR2: SQVTM and ANQGSEA. Assay: immunoSEQ multiplex PCR; the TCRdb copy retains only in-frame clones and omits some. The table lists about 120,000 clones, 85% to 90% of them singletons, with around 1.9% in the top ten. The TCR comes from a woman aged 18-29 years in good health and CMV-seronegative. The V gene is TRBV29-1, the J gene TRBJ2-1; 9 nucleotides agree with TRBD1. Sequencing was done on a sample of PBMCs. The CDR3 protein is CSAGTGRYNEQFF. In DNA, the CDR3 is TGCAGCGCCGGGACAGGGAGGTACAATGAGCAGTTCTTC.